The 20 T cell receptor beta chains below come from one sample, sequenced in a study of cytomegalovirus exposure and HLA in healthy donors. PCR amplification relied on 60 Vbeta primers (plus 13 Jbeta primers). The repertoire was sequenced with immunoSEQ multiplex PCR; TCRdb's copy has only in-frame clones and lacks some. Seen here are around 190,000 clones, around 77% observed once, and the top ten hold roughly 3%. Sequenced input: PBMCs. The source is a woman aged 25 to 39 in good health and CMV-seronegative.

This rearrangement joins TRBV15 to TRBJ1-1, with 7 bases that match TRBD1. CDR3 size: 15 residues. The germline CDR1 and CDR2 sequences are LNHNV and YYDKDF (reference sequence). J lost 3 bases, V lost 5 bases, and 9 bases had no gene match. CDR3 sequence reads: CATSSETGIDTEAFF. The CDR3 coding sequence is TGTGCCACCAGCTCAGAGACAGGGATCGACACTGAAGCTTTCTTT.

V and J are TRBV6-1 and TRBJ1-5; the D gene is possibly TRBD1 (5 bases). Germline lookup yields CDR1 MNHNS and CDR2 SASEGT. The CDR3 is made up of 15 amino acids. V dropped 5 bases and J dropped 2 bases, with 13 bases sitting between them. The CDR3 DNA reads as TGTGCCAGCAGTCCCTCAACAGGTGGCAATCAGCCCCAGCATTTT. As protein: CASSPSTGGNQPQHF.

The chain carries TRBV12-2 and TRBJ2-7; the table names TRBD2, a call not compared with the DNA. TRBV12-2 is annotated as a pseudogene. This CDR3 spans 16 amino acids. The CDR3 nucleotides read TGTGCAAGTCGCTTAGGGGCGGGACTGGAGAACTACGAGCAGTACTTC. Translated, it gives CASRLGAGLENYEQYF.

The chain recombines TRBV7-9 with TRBJ1-4; 10 nucleotides agree with TRBD1. Per the germline V gene, CDR1 is SEHNR and CDR2 is FQNEAQ (reference sequence). With 6 bases clipped from V and 10 bases from J, the junction kept 20 bases outside the gene matches. CDR3 length: 18 amino acids. DNA of the CDR3: TGTGCCAGCAGTTCAGGACAGGGGGACTTCTTTCTGCCTGGAAAACTGTTTTTT. Protein: CASSSGQGDFFLPGKLFF.

This clone came up a few times. This rearrangement joins TRBV6-6 to TRBJ1-6; the D gene is possibly TRBD1 (5 bases). V lost 6 bases and J lost 10, with 19 bases in between. Germline V gene data show CDR1 as MNHNY and CDR2 as SVGAGI (reference sequence). The CDR3 is 15 residues long. The CDR3 bases are TGTGCCAGCAGCTACCTGGAGGGGCGCGTATCACCCCTCCACTTT. It translates to CASSYLEGRVSPLHF.

Notes on this clone: Mismatch with germline at one junction end may stem from a read error. The chain combines TRBV7-9 with TRBJ1-4, with 7 bases that match TRBD1. In germline, CDR1 is SEHNR, CDR2 FQNEAQ (reference sequence). CDR3 size: 17 residues. The CDR3 coding sequence is TGTTCCAGCAGCCCCGTTTACAGGGGACAGACTTTCGAAAAACTGTTTTTT. This codes for CSSSPVYRGQTFEKLFF.

The CDR3 sequence is CASSYSPSAETQYF. CDR3 DNA: TGTGCCAGCAGTTACTCCCCCAGCGCGGAGACCCAGTACTTC. The chain is built from TRBV6-6 and TRBJ2-5; D remains ambiguous. Germline-derived CDR1 and CDR2 are MNHNY and SVGAGI (reference sequence). This CDR3 is 14 amino acids long. Deletions cut 0 bases from V and 5 bases from J, with 10 bases between.

V and J are TRBV6-5 and TRBJ1-1; D call uncertain. Germline assignment: CDR1 MNHEY and CDR2 SVGAGI. This CDR3 is 11 amino acids long. Trimming shortened V by 6 bases and J by 9 bases, and 11 bases separated the two germline ends. The CDR3 DNA sequence: TGTGCCAGCAGCACACGGGTTAAAGCTTTCTTT. This gives the protein CASSTRVKAFF.

The genes are TRBV19 and TRBJ1-2, with 9 bases identical to TRBD1. The ends lost 6 bases at V and 8 bases at J; junction bases unmatched: 10. The CDR3 has 14 residues. Looked up from germline, CDR1 is LNHDA and CDR2 is SQIVND (reference sequence). The CDR3 DNA sequence: TGTGCCAGTAGCCAAGTTAAGACAGGGGGAGGCTACACCTTC. It yields the protein CASSQVKTGGGYTF.

The V gene is TRBV29-1, the J gene TRBJ2-5; D might be TRBD2 (5 bases). V was shortened by 1 base and J by 2 bases, with 8 bases between the two germline ends. The CDR3 extends over 13 amino acids. Germline V gene sequence: CDR1 SQVTM, CDR2 ANQGSEA. DNA of the CDR3: TGCAGCGTTGAAGGAGGGATTCAAGAGACCCAGTACTTC. As protein: CSVEGGIQETQYF.

The J gene is TRBJ1-6, the V gene TRBV6-5; 7 bases fit TRBD1. CDR3 size: 15 residues. The germline CDR1 and CDR2 sequences are MNHEY and SVGAGI. The V and J ends lost 4 bases and 9 bases, in that order; junction bases with no gene match: 9. The CDR3 region is CASSSTGDSASPLHF. CDR3 sequence (DNA): TGTGCCAGCAGTTCTACTGGGGACAGCGCTTCACCCCTCCACTTT.

This chain links TRBV6-1 with TRBJ1-2, with 9 bases that match TRBD1. J lost 4 bases, V lost 10 bases, and 10 bases had no gene match. Germline V lookup: CDR1 MNHNS, CDR2 SASEGT. The CDR3 loop spans 14 amino acids. The CDR3 coding sequence is TGTGCCACCCGACCCAAGGGACAGGGCTATGGCTACACCTTC. Encoded protein: CATRPKGQGYGYTF.

The chain has TRBV4-1 and TRBJ2-2; 8 bases agree with TRBD2. The CDR3 sequence is 16 residues long. J was trimmed by 1 base and V by 4 bases; bases with no gene match: 5. The germline V gene encodes CDR1 MGHRA and CDR2 YSYEKL. In DNA form, the CDR3 reads TGCGCCAGCAGCCGCCGACTAGCGCGGAACACCGGGGAGCTGTTTTTT. Translation gives CASSRRLARNTGELFF.

This clone was seen more than once but under ten times. The chain joins TRBV28 to TRBJ1-5; no firm D call. The ends were cut back, 7 bases at V and 0 bases at J, with 13 bases in the middle. The CDR3 is 15 amino acids. Per germline, CDR1 MDHEN and CDR2 SYDVKM. DNA of the CDR3: TGTGCCAGCATCGCGGGCCATTATAGCAATCAGCCCCAGCATTTT. Amino acids: CASIAGHYSNQPQHF.

CDR3 DNA sequence: TGCAGTGCTTCACGTCAGAATACGCAGTATTTT. This translates into CSASRQNTQYF. The chain is built from TRBV20-1 and TRBJ2-3, with D uncertain. The CDR3 runs to 11 residues. Trimming removed 5 bases from V and 7 bases from J, with 10 bases in between. Germline V gene data show CDR1 as DFQATT and CDR2 as SNEGSKA (reference sequence).

The rearrangement links TRBV18 to TRBJ1-4, with D possibly matching TRBD1 (5 bases). Germline loops: CDR1 KGHSH, CDR2 LQKENI. Between the trimmed V and J ends, which lost 6 bases and 7 bases, there was a span of 15 bases. The CDR3 runs 14 residues. In DNA form, the CDR3 reads TGTGCCAGCTCCTCCAGGCCGGGGGGTGAAAAACTGTTTTTT. Its translation is CASSSRPGGEKLFF.

This chain joins TRBV7-9 and TRBJ1-2, with TRBD1 identical over 11 bases. This CDR3 spans 17 amino acids. J gave up 4 bases and V 9 bases, and 16 bases lay outside the gene matches. Germline lookup yields CDR1 SEHNR and CDR2 FQNEAQ (reference sequence). The CDR3 DNA follows: TGTGCCAGTTCGAGGGGGCTGGGACAGGGGGTGACCTATGGCTACACCTTC. This encodes CASSRGLGQGVTYGYTF.

This chain joins TRBV6-1 and TRBJ1-2; 9 positions agree with TRBD1. J was trimmed by 5 bases and V by 6 bases; bases with no gene match: 7. The germline CDR1 and CDR2 sequences are MNHNS and SASEGT. The CDR3 contains 14 residues. The CDR3, as DNA: TGTGCCAGCAGCGGAGGACAGGGGTATTATGGCTACACCTTC. Residues: CASSGGQGYYGYTF.

The gene calls are TRBV7-2 and TRBJ2-7; 9 bases match TRBD2. The germline V gene encodes CDR1 SGHTA and CDR2 FQGNSA. The CDR3 length is 14 residues. V gave up 6 bases and J gave up 2 bases; unmatched junction bases: 5. DNA of the CDR3: TGTGCCAGCAGGGTAGCGGGAGTGCCCTACGAGCAGTACTTC. Residues: CASRVAGVPYEQYF.

V and J are TRBV4-1 and TRBJ1-2; a possible D gene is TRBD1 (5 bases). Germline CDR1 and CDR2: MGHRA and YSYEKL. Trimming shortened V by 0 bases and J by 5 bases, and 10 bases separated the two germline ends. This CDR3 spans 14 amino acids. CDR3 sequence reads: CASSQEAGGYGYTF. The CDR3 DNA sequence: TGCGCCAGCAGCCAAGAGGCGGGGGGTTATGGCTACACCTTC.